The 4 T cell receptor beta chains below come from one sample, sequenced in a study of T cells in Graves' hyperthyroidism and ophthalmopathy (dated by TCRdb to about 2019). The method behind the library was multiplex PCR. Sequenced on an Illumina HiSeq 2000. The TCR beta CDR3 regions were amplified from the RNA transcripts. The first round of RT-PCR for the TCR CDR3 was performed with the HTBI primer set and the Qiagen OneStep RT-PCR kit. TCRdb reprocessing: public reads trimmed at Q25 with fastp, clones called with MiXCR, in-frame beta chains kept. CDR3 protein duplicates are merged, each entry listing the most common genes and DNA. This sample is represented by hundreds of thousands of distinct CDR3 sequences; 38% of them were singletons. Approximately 10% of the sample belongs to the ten largest clones. Sequenced sample: blood. These receptor sequences come from a man aged 18 to 30 with Graves' hyperthyroidism.

This sequence joins TRBV7-8 and TRBJ1-6; D gene ambiguous. Trimming removed 5 bases from V and 6 bases from J, with 11 bases in between. The CDR3 consists of 14 residues. Per the germline V gene, CDR1 is SGHVS and CDR2 is FQNEAQ. The CDR3 DNA reads as TGTGCCAGCAGCCAATTGGACCTTAATTCACCCCTCCACTTT. This translates into CASSQLDLNSPLHF. The full variable domain, completed using reference TRBV7-8 and TRBJ1-6, is GAGVSQSPRYKVAKRGQDVALRCDPISGHVSLFWYQQALGQGPEFLTYFQNEAQLDKSGLPSDRFFAERPEGSVSTLKIQRTQQEDSAVYLCASSQLDLNSPLHFGNGTRLTVT.

This clonotype was observed a few times. The genes are TRBV7-8 and TRBJ2-7; D call uncertain. Trimming shortened V by 3 bases and J by 1 base, and 10 bases separated the two germline ends. The germline gives CDR1 SGHVS, CDR2 FQNEAQ. This CDR3 has 14 amino acids. This CDR3 is CASSFEGKSYEQYF. The CDR3 bases are TGTGCCAGCAGCTTTGAAGGAAAATCCTACGAGCAGTACTTC.

The chain links TRBV25-1 to TRBJ2-2; 7 bases align to TRBD2. The germline CDR1 and CDR2 sequences are MGHDK and SYGVNS. V shed 0 bases, J shed 5 bases, and the junction held 6 bases outside the gene matches. The CDR3 covers 16 residues. The DNA of the CDR3 is TGTGCCAGCAGTGAATATGGGCTAGCGGTGACCGGGGAGCTGTTTTTT. Translated, it gives CASSEYGLAVTGELFF.

This clonotype has ten or more counts. The genes are TRBV9 and TRBJ1-5, with D possibly being TRBD1 (5 bases). CDR1 and CDR2 from the germline V gene are SGDLS and YYNGEE. This CDR3 region has 15 residues. V lost 4 bases and J 3 bases, leaving 14 bases between the germline ends. As DNA, the CDR3 is TGTGCCAGCAGCCCAAGTGACAGATCCAATCAGCCCCAGCATTTT. It codes for CASSPSDRSNQPQHF.